What follows are 11 T cell receptor beta chains derived from one specimen sequenced in a study of T cell responses to AZD1222 COVID-19 vaccine. Assay: immunoSEQ multiplex PCR; the TCRdb copy retains only in-frame clones and omits some. This sample has about 140,000 clones, with around 90% found just once. The sample consisted of peripheral blood, taken 28 days after the second dose of the MenACWY control vaccine. These TCRs come from an adult who received the MenACWY meningococcal vaccine as a control.

V is TRBV6-6 and J is TRBJ2-7; D is perhaps TRBD1 or TRBD2 (5 bases each). The CDR3 consists of 15 residues. Germline V CDR1 and CDR2: MNHNY, SVGAGI (reference sequence). Trimming took 2 bases from V and 2 from J, leaving 13 bases between them. As DNA, the CDR3 is TGTGCCAGCAGTTACGTGAGGGACCACCCCTACGAGCAGTACTTC. Translation gives CASSYVRDHPYEQYF.

V is TRBV11-3 and J is TRBJ2-7, with 12 bases that match TRBD1. CDR3 length: 16 amino acids. V shed 5 bases, J shed 5 bases, and the junction held 10 bases outside the gene matches. Per germline, CDR1 SGHNT and CDR2 YENEEA. CDR3 coding DNA: TGTGCCAGCAGCCGAACCTCCGGGACAGGGGGCGACGAGCAGTACTTC. Protein: CASSRTSGTGGDEQYF.

The V call is TRBV7-9, the J call TRBJ2-5; D is possibly TRBD1 or TRBD2 (5 bases each). Germline V gene data show CDR1 as SEHNR and CDR2 as FQNEAQ (reference sequence). This CDR3 is built from 17 residues. The V end lost 1 base, the J end lost 2 bases, and 17 bases lay between the germline ends. DNA of the CDR3: TGTGCCAGCAGCTTAGATATCGGGGCAGCAACTCAAGAGACCCAGTACTTC. Its translation: CASSLDIGAATQETQYF.

The rearrangement links TRBV5-3 to TRBJ1-6, with unresolved D. TRBV5-3 is flagged as an ORF with uncertain function. V shed 3 bases and J shed 0 bases, with 13 bases lying between them. The length of the CDR3 is 17 residues. The CDR3 DNA follows: TGTGCCAGAAGCTCGACTGGGGTCGGCTCCTATAATTCACCCCTCCACTTT. Translated, it gives CARSSTGVGSYNSPLHF.

This chain connects TRBV5-1 to TRBJ2-7; D tentatively fits TRBD1 or TRBD2 (5 bases each). The CDR3 is 14 residues long. The germline V and J ends were trimmed by 5 bases and 7 bases, with 19 bases remaining between them. Germline loops: CDR1 SGHRS, CDR2 YFSETQ. This chain's CDR3 is CASRPTVSTGEQYF. CDR3 bases: TGCGCCAGCAGGCCGACAGTTAGTACGGGGGAGCAGTACTTC.

The V gene is TRBV18, the J gene TRBJ1-1, with D maybe TRBD1 (5 bases). This CDR3 contains 16 residues. CDR1 is KGHSH and CDR2 is LQKENI in the germline V gene. Trimming stripped 0 bases from V and 1 base from J, with 12 bases between. The CDR3 DNA reads TGTGCCAGCTCACCACCTCAGGGTGGAAGGAACACTGAAGCTTTCTTT. Its translation: CASSPPQGGRNTEAFF.

The CDR3 spells CASSELGVVGEQFF. Here the CDR3 DNA reads TGTGCCAGCAGTGAGCTGGGGGTAGTGGGTGAGCAGTTCTTC. This sequence joins TRBV25-1 and TRBJ2-1; either TRBD1 or TRBD2 may fit D (5 bases each). Germline CDR1 reads MGHDK; CDR2 reads SYGVNS. V lost 3 bases and J lost 9, with 15 bases in between. The CDR3 is 14 amino acids. The whole variable domain, filled in from reference TRBV25-1 and TRBJ2-1, reads EADIYQTPRYLVIGTGKKITLECSQTMGHDKMYWYQQDPGMELHLIHYSYGVNSTEKGDLSSESTVSRIRTEHFPLTLESARPSHTSQYLCASSELGVVGEQFFGPGTRLTVL.

The chain links TRBV6-5 to TRBJ1-1; D uncertain. Between the trimmed V and J ends, which lost 7 bases and 3 bases, there was a span of 9 bases. The CDR3 is 12 amino acids. Germline V lookup: CDR1 MNHEY, CDR2 SVGAGI. Here the CDR3 reads CASTLEYTEAFF. The CDR3, as DNA: TGTGCCAGCACTCTTGAGTACACTGAAGCTTTCTTT.

The chain links TRBV6-1 to TRBJ2-7; weak D call: TRBD1 (6 bases). The V gene lost 2 bases and the J gene lost 7 bases, with 21 bases spanning the gap. This CDR3 region has 16 residues. CDR1 MNHNS and CDR2 SASEGT come from the germline V gene. CDR3 loop: CASSETGVGGFREQYF. The CDR3 DNA is TGTGCCAGCAGTGAAACTGGGGTAGGGGGTTTTCGAGAGCAGTACTTC.

This chain connects TRBV28 to TRBJ2-7; 9 positions agree with TRBD1. The CDR3 is made up of 13 amino acids. The germline V gene has CDR1 MDHEN and CDR2 SYDVKM. J gave up 5 bases and V 5 bases, and 4 bases lay outside the gene matches. The chain's CDR3 is CASSLGQGNEQYF. Here the CDR3 DNA reads TGTGCCAGCAGTCTGGGACAGGGTAACGAGCAGTACTTC.

The chain joins TRBV10-3 to TRBJ1-1; weak D call: TRBD1 (5 bases). This CDR3 spans 18 amino acids. V was trimmed by 1 base and J by 3 bases, leaving 21 bases between them. The germline gives CDR1 ENHRY, CDR2 SYGVKD. The CDR3 region has the DNA TGTGCCATCAGTGAGTTGAGGGGTGGCGTTGGGGTTGACACTGAAGCTTTCTTT. It yields the protein CAISELRGGVGVDTEAFF.